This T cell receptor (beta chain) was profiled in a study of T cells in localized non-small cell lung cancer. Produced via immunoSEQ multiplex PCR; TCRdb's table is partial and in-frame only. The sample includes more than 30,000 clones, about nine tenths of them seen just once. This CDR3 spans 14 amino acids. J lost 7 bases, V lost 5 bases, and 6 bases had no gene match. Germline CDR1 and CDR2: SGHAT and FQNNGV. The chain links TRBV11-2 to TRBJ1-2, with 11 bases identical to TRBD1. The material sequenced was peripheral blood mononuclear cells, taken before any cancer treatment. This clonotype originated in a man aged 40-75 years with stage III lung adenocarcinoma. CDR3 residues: CASSAIGQGAGYTF. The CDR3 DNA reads TGTGCCAGCAGCGCGATCGGACAGGGGGCTGGCTACACCTTC. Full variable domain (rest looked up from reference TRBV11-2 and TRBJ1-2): EAGVAQSPRYKIIEKRQSVAFWCNPISGHATLYWYQQILGQGPKLLIQFQNNGVVDDSQLPKDRFSAERLKGVDSTLKIQPAKLEDSAVYLCASSAIGQGAGYTFGSGTRLTVV.